This T cell receptor beta chain was recovered during a study of T cells in Graves' hyperthyroidism and ophthalmopathy. Regarding the study as a whole: Stable hyperthyroidism and ophthalmopathy were separated using 13 V-J signatures. Appearing also in blood were most of the thyroid clonotypes expanded above 0.001.

The TCR beta CDR3 regions underwent amplification using RNA transcripts as the source. HTBI primers were the set used in a first-round RT-PCR of the TCR CDR3. TCRdb fed the multiplex PCR reads into MiXCR, producing one record per CDR3 protein. The sample records about 720,000 distinct CDR3 sequences, around 20% being singletons. This clonotype showed up just a few times. The antigen is not known. The V gene's germline CDR1 is MNHEY and CDR2 SMNVEV (reference sequence). Trimming took 2 bases from V and 3 from J, leaving 13 bases between them. There are 15 residues in the CDR3. This receptor was identified in a woman aged 45-65 years with Graves' hyperthyroidism that later progressed to Graves' ophthalmopathy. Sequencing was done on a sample of blood. This rearrangement joins TRBV27 to TRBJ1-1; a possible D gene is TRBD1 (6 bases). This CDR3 reads CASSLRRTEDTEAFF. The DNA of the CDR3 is TGTGCCAGCAGTTTACGGCGGACAGAGGACACTGAAGCTTTCTTT.